Each of the 30 T cell receptor beta chains below was sequenced from the same sample in a study of PD-1 blockade in classical Hodgkin lymphoma (dated by TCRdb to the early 2020s). Library preparation employed the immunoSEQ multiplex PCR assay. TCRdb mirrors the immuneACCESS table, restricted to in-frame sequences. Some clones are absent from its copies; in checked studies, under half trace to an unresolved V gene, and the reason for the others is unknown. This sample gives 6,000 to 6,500 clones in total; about 86% of them show up just once. The ten largest make up about 42% of the sample. Read against the paper, the sample's time point label means: cycle 2 day 1 (C2D1) of nivolumab. All trial patients had relapsed after autologous stem cell transplantation, with cohorts A, B and C differing in prior brentuximab vedotin exposure. The sample here was peripheral blood mononuclear cells (PBMCs), taken before the second cycle of nivolumab. The source of these receptors is a human donor with classical Hodgkin lymphoma.

The V gene is TRBV5-4, the J gene TRBJ1-2, with a weak D call TRBD1 (5 bases). The CDR3 loop spans 16 amino acids. The germline CDR1 and CDR2 sequences are SGHNT and YYREEE (reference sequence). Trimming stripped 1 base from V and 5 bases from J, with 18 bases between. This CDR3 is CASSLSVVGTRYGYTF. Here the CDR3 DNA reads TGTGCCAGCAGCTTGTCGGTCGTCGGGACTCGGTATGGCTACACCTTC.

This clone was recorded a few times. The genes are TRBV5-5 and TRBJ1-6, with TRBD1 matching over 8 bases. After removal of 0 bases from V and 11 bases from J, the junction contained 10 bases not matched to a gene. The CDR3 covers 16 residues. Germline CDR1 reads SGHKS; CDR2 reads YYEKEE (reference sequence). CDR3 sequence: CASSLAGGNMGAPLHF. The CDR3, as DNA: TGTGCCAGCAGCTTGGCAGGGGGCAACATGGGGGCACCCCTCCACTTT.

The chain links TRBV2 to TRBJ2-1; tentatively, D is TRBD1 (5 bases). Trimming shortened V by 8 bases and J by 5 bases, and 22 bases separated the two germline ends. The CDR3 spans 16 residues. Germline V gives CDR1 SNHLY, CDR2 FYNNEI. For the CDR3, the DNA is TGTGCCAGCGAAGGTAAAGGGGAACTTAGACACAATGAGCAGTTCTTC. Its translation is CASEGKGELRHNEQFF.

DNA of the CDR3: TGTGCCAGCAGCTTTTCCTTGCGGGACAGGGATGAAAAACTGTTTTTT. This translates into CASSFSLRDRDEKLFF. This chain connects TRBV7-8 to TRBJ1-4, with 9 bases that match TRBD1. The length of the CDR3 is 16 residues. Unmatched junction bases numbered 8, after V lost 3 bases and J lost 6 bases. Per germline, CDR1 SGHVS and CDR2 FQNEAQ. The full variable domain, its missing parts supplied by reference TRBV7-8 and TRBJ1-4, is GAGVSQSPRYKVAKRGQDVALRCDPISGHVSLFWYQQALGQGPEFLTYFQNEAQLDKSGLPSDRFFAERPEGSVSTLKIQRTQQEDSAVYLCASSFSLRDRDEKLFFGSGTQLSVL.

This CDR3 is CASSPLRAANEKLFF. The CDR3 nucleotides are TGTGCCAGCTCACCTCTTAGGGCCGCGAATGAAAAACTGTTTTTT. The gene calls are TRBV18 and TRBJ1-4; no reliable D call. Between the trimmed V and J ends, which lost 3 bases and 5 bases, there was a span of 13 bases. From germline, CDR1 is KGHSH and CDR2 LQKENI. The CDR3 totals 15 residues. Complete variable domain (other parts from reference TRBV18 and TRBJ1-4): NAGVMQNPRHLVRRRGQEARLRCSPMKGHSHVYWYRQLPEEGLKFMVYLQKENIIDESGMPKERFSAEFPKEGPSILRIQQVVRGDSAAYFCASSPLRAANEKLFFGSGTQLSVL.

The chain employs TRBV6-4 and TRBJ2-7; TRBD1 might be the D (6 bases). Looked up from germline, CDR1 is MRHNA and CDR2 is SNTAGT. There are 15 residues in the CDR3. Trimming shortened V by 2 bases and J by 6 bases, and 17 bases separated the two germline ends. CDR3 nucleotide sequence: TGTGCCAGCAGTGACACTAGAGGCAGAGGGGGCGAGCAGTACGTC. It yields the protein CASSDTRGRGGEQYV.

The chain uses TRBV6-5 and TRBJ2-3; D is unresolved. Deletions cut 0 bases from V and 4 bases from J, with 11 bases between. Germline loops: CDR1 MNHEY, CDR2 SVGAGI. The CDR3 is 15 amino acids. CDR3 residues: CASSYSRISADTQYF. As DNA, the CDR3 is TGTGCCAGCAGTTACTCCCGAATCAGCGCAGATACGCAGTATTTT.

CDR3 bases: TGTGCCAGCAGTCGCCCGGGACAGGGGGATGGCTACACCTTC. This encodes CASSRPGQGDGYTF. V usage is TRBV6-5 and J usage is TRBJ1-2; TRBD1 matches at 11 bases. Germline V lookup: CDR1 MNHEY, CDR2 SVGAGI. The CDR3 runs to 14 residues. V lost 5 bases and J lost 6; bases outside the gene matches: 5.

This chain uses TRBV11-3 with TRBJ2-1; D is undetermined. The CDR3 has 14 amino acids. Germline V CDR1 and CDR2: SGHNT, YENEEA. Trimming took off 0 bases at V and 3 bases at J, with 6 bases between the two ends. The CDR3 DNA reads TGTGCCAGCAGCTTAGAAGCTGGCTACAATGAGCAGTTCTTC. Its translation is CASSLEAGYNEQFF.

Relative to its sample, this clone is large. The V call is TRBV7-9, the J call TRBJ2-3, with 8 nucleotides matching TRBD2. With 0 bases clipped from V and 3 bases from J, the junction kept 2 bases outside the gene matches. This CDR3 region has 15 residues. Germline loops: CDR1 SEHNR, CDR2 FQNEAQ (reference sequence). The CDR3: CASSLASGTTDTQYF. The CDR3 bases are TGTGCCAGCAGCTTAGCTAGCGGGACGACAGATACGCAGTATTTT.

The V gene is TRBV5-4, the J gene TRBJ2-7; D possibly matches TRBD1 or TRBD2 (5 bases each). V lost 4 bases and J 2 bases, leaving 13 bases between the germline ends. The CDR3 runs 14 residues. CDR1 and CDR2 (germline): SGHNT, YYREEE (reference sequence). CDR3 coding DNA: TGTGCCAGCAGCCTGGGGGTGGGAGCCTACGAGCAGTACGTC. Translation gives CASSLGVGAYEQYV.

The gene calls are TRBV7-6 and TRBJ1-1; 7 positions match TRBD1. V shed 1 base, J shed 2 bases, and the junction held 1 base outside the gene matches. CDR3 length equals 14 residues. Germline assignment: CDR1 SGHVS and CDR2 FNYEAQ. The CDR3 is CASSLGQGNTEAFF. The CDR3 nucleotides are TGTGCCAGCAGCTTAGGACAGGGAAACACTGAAGCTTTCTTT.

This chain uses TRBV5-1 with TRBJ1-1; 8 bases match TRBD1. The germline gives CDR1 SGHRS, CDR2 YFSETQ. This CDR3 region has 13 residues. J lost 5 bases, V lost 4 bases, and 4 bases had no gene match. The CDR3 is CASSQGAKTEAFF. The CDR3 region has the DNA TGCGCCAGCAGCCAGGGGGCGAAAACTGAAGCTTTCTTT.

The rearrangement links TRBV27 to TRBJ1-2, with D unclear. Trimming stripped 3 bases from V and 8 bases from J, with 19 bases between. The CDR3 sequence is 15 residues long. Germline V lookup: CDR1 MNHEY, CDR2 SMNVEV (reference sequence). The CDR3 DNA sequence: TGTGCCAGCAGTTTCACCCCCGTAGGGAAGGAAGGCTACACCTTC. Translated, it gives CASSFTPVGKEGYTF.

V usage is TRBV11-2 and J usage is TRBJ2-3; a weak D match, TRBD2 (7 bases). Trimming took 2 bases from V and 1 from J, leaving 10 bases between them. CDR3 length: 15 amino acids. Germline loops: CDR1 SGHAT, CDR2 FQNNGV. Written as DNA, the CDR3 is TGTGCCAGCAGCTTACGGGGGGCGGGCACAGATACGCAGTATTTT. It is translated as CASSLRGAGTDTQYF. The whole variable domain, remainder taken from reference TRBV11-2 and TRBJ2-3, is EAGVAQSPRYKIIEKRQSVAFWCNPISGHATLYWYQQILGQGPKLLIQFQNNGVVDDSQLPKDRFSAERLKGVDSTLKIQPAKLEDSAVYLCASSLRGAGTDTQYFGPGTRLTVL.

V and J are TRBV10-3 and TRBJ1-2; TRBD1 might be the D (6 bases). The V gene lost 4 bases and the J gene lost 1 base, with 16 bases spanning the gap. There are 16 residues in the CDR3. Germline lookup yields CDR1 ENHRY and CDR2 SYGVKD. The CDR3 DNA is TGTGCCATCAGTGGACGGGGGACACCCCTTAACTATGGCTACACCTTC. It specifies CAISGRGTPLNYGYTF.

This clone has more than one count but fewer than ten. The chain is built from TRBV5-1 and TRBJ2-3, with TRBD2 matching over 8 bases. The CDR3 sequence is 15 residues long. V shed 1 base and J 5 bases; nucleotides not matched to a gene: 6. Germline V lookup: CDR1 SGHRS, CDR2 YFSETQ. CDR3 in amino acids: CASSLSSGGGDTQYF. The CDR3 bases are TGCGCCAGCAGCTTGAGCAGCGGGGGAGGAGATACGCAGTATTTT.

This chain joins TRBV15 and TRBJ1-5; unclear D gene. Looked up from germline, CDR1 is LNHNV and CDR2 is YYDKDF (reference sequence). The V and J ends lost 5 bases and 4 bases respectively, with 18 bases between them. The CDR3 extends over 16 amino acids. CDR3 bases: TGTGCCACCAGCGACCCTATCGATACAAAGAATCAGCCCCAGCATTTT. Its translation: CATSDPIDTKNQPQHF.

V is TRBV9 and J is TRBJ2-2, with TRBD2 matching over 10 bases. J gave up 9 bases and V 2 bases, and 7 bases lay outside the gene matches. This CDR3 comprises 15 residues. The germline CDR1 and CDR2 sequences are SGDLS and YYNGEE. The CDR3 reads CASSVGLADDRELFF. CDR3 DNA: TGTGCCAGCAGCGTCGGACTAGCGGATGACCGGGAGCTGTTTTTT.

The rearrangement links TRBV10-2 to TRBJ2-2, with 10 bases matching TRBD2. The CDR3 extends over 16 amino acids. The J segment lost 7 bases and the V segment lost 0 bases, leaving 5 bases of the junction unmatched. Germline assignment: CDR1 WSHSY and CDR2 SAAADI. The chain's CDR3 is CASSESSGGGGGELFF. CDR3 in DNA: TGCGCCAGCAGTGAGTCCAGCGGGGGGGGAGGCGGGGAGCTGTTTTTT.

The gene calls are TRBV7-2 and TRBJ2-3; the match to TRBD2 covers 9 bases. V gave up 0 bases and J gave up 2 bases; unmatched junction bases: 6. This CDR3 is built from 17 residues. From germline, CDR1 is SGHTA and CDR2 FQGNSA. The CDR3 nucleotides are TGTGCCAGCAGCTTAGCCGGTAGCGGGGGACCCACAGATACGCAGTATTTT. This codes for CASSLAGSGGPTDTQYF.

This chain connects TRBV29-1 to TRBJ1-5; D perhaps matches TRBD1 (5 bases). The CDR3 is 13 amino acids. Germline V gene sequence: CDR1 SQVTM, CDR2 ANQGSEA. V was pared by 1 base and J by 3 bases, with 7 bases between. The CDR3 region has the DNA TGCAGCGTTGAAGGGGGGTTCAATCAGCCCCAGCATTTT. It specifies CSVEGGFNQPQHF. Filled out from reference TRBV29-1 and TRBJ1-5, the complete variable domain reads SAVISQKPSRDICQRGTSLTIQCQVDSQVTMMFWYRQQPGQSLTLIATANQGSEATYESGFVIDKFPISRPNLTFSTLTVSNMSPEDSSIYLCSVEGGFNQPQHFGDGTRLSIL.

V usage is TRBV2 and J usage is TRBJ1-5; 9 bases are shared with TRBD1. The ends lost 4 bases at V and 3 bases at J; junction bases unmatched: 4. The CDR3 has 15 amino acids. From germline, CDR1 is SNHLY and CDR2 FYNNEI. The CDR3 here is CASSGGTGFNQPQHF. CDR3 DNA sequence: TGTGCCAGCAGTGGTGGGACAGGGTTCAATCAGCCCCAGCATTTT.

This clone was observed a few times. The rearrangement uses TRBV7-9 and TRBJ1-1; maybe TRBD1 (5 bases). The CDR3 consists of 14 residues. Germline-derived CDR1 and CDR2 are SEHNR and FQNEAQ (reference sequence). Trimming took off 1 base at V and 0 bases at J, with 6 bases between the two ends. CDR3 sequence (DNA): TGTGCCAGCAGCTTAGGGGGGGTGAACACTGAAGCTTTCTTT. Residues: CASSLGGVNTEAFF.

Only one count was recorded for this clone. The CDR3: CSVASGALLPNQETQYF. Written as DNA, the CDR3 is TGCAGCGTTGCCTCGGGGGCCCTACTACCAAACCAAGAGACCCAGTACTTC. The V call is TRBV29-1, the J call TRBJ2-5, with D perhaps assigned TRBD1 or TRBD2 (6 bases each). Germline V CDR1 and CDR2: SQVTM, ANQGSEA. Between the trimmed V and J ends, which lost 4 bases and 0 bases, there was a span of 21 bases. The CDR3 extends over 17 amino acids.

The chain couples TRBV29-1 to TRBJ1-1, with D possibly TRBD1 on 5 matching bases. The V end was cut by 5 bases, the J end by 1 base, with 11 bases between. The germline gives CDR1 SQVTM, CDR2 ANQGSEA. The CDR3 contains 13 residues. The CDR3 is CSVLSDRNTEAFF. The DNA of the CDR3 is TGCAGCGTTTTATCTGACAGGAACACTGAAGCTTTCTTT.

The chain combines TRBV5-1 with TRBJ2-1, with 9 bases aligning to TRBD2. The J segment lost 9 bases and the V segment lost 2 bases, leaving 9 bases of the junction unmatched. Germline V CDR1 and CDR2: SGHRS, YFSETQ. This CDR3 is built from 15 residues. In DNA, the CDR3 is TGCGCCAGCAGCTTTACAGCGGGAGGCAGAAGTGAGCAGTTCTTC. As protein: CASSFTAGGRSEQFF.

The CDR3 nucleotides are TGTGCCAGCAGTGATAGCGGGGGGGTAGGGGATACGCAGTATTTT. This codes for CASSDSGGVGDTQYF. V is TRBV7-8 and J is TRBJ2-3; TRBD2 matches at 11 bases. Germline values: CDR1 SGHVS, CDR2 FQNEAQ. There are 15 residues in the CDR3. Trimming took 6 bases from V and 6 from J; bases not matched to a gene: 8. The full variable domain, rest sourced from reference TRBV7-8 and TRBJ2-3, is GAGVSQSPRYKVAKRGQDVALRCDPISGHVSLFWYQQALGQGPEFLTYFQNEAQLDKSGLPSDRFFAERPEGSVSTLKIQRTQQEDSAVYLCASSDSGGVGDTQYFGPGTRLTVL.

The chain joins TRBV5-1 to TRBJ1-2; TRBD1 might be the D (6 bases). CDR1 is SGHRS, CDR2 YFSETQ, per germline. The CDR3 loop spans 13 amino acids. V shed 0 bases and J shed 7 bases, with 10 bases lying between them. DNA of the CDR3: TGCGCCAGCAGCTTGGCCACAGGGATTGGCTACACCTTC. Amino acid sequence: CASSLATGIGYTF.

V gene TRBV6-5 combines with J gene TRBJ1-3; D uncertain. CDR1 is MNHEY and CDR2 is SVGAGI in the germline V gene. V was trimmed by 0 bases and J by 0 bases, leaving 9 bases between them. This CDR3 is built from 16 residues. The CDR3 DNA follows: TGTGCCAGCAGTTACTCGTGGTTCTCCTCTGGAAACACCATATATTTT. Translated: CASSYSWFSSGNTIYF.